This T cell receptor (beta chain) was captured by sequencing in a study of regulatory T cells in long-lasting Graves disease. Specified time point: newly diagnosed GD, antithyroid drugs for less than 3 months. After RNA was extracted from PBMCs, the TCR library was made from it. Study observations and caveats: Persistent patients shared more public clonotypes (about 2,800) than newly diagnosed patients (approximately 960). Persistent Graves' patients showed reduced TCR diversity versus newly diagnosed patients.

Relying on iRepertoire HTBI primers and Arm-PCR of CDR3 regions, the team built TCR beta libraries. Each CDR3 protein gets one entry after TCRdb re-called the multiplex PCR reads with MiXCR. The sample has some 350,000 distinct CDR3 sequences, 16% seen once; the top ten hold around 20%. This clonotype was found many times. Antigen: not known. These data were likewise used in another study, on T cells in Graves' hyperthyroidism and ophthalmopathy. That paper adds: Hyperthyroidism was newly diagnosed in patients aged 18 to 65 (duration under 2 months).

The clonotype originates from a woman aged 18-29 years with Graves disease. Sample: peripheral blood mononuclear cells (PBMCs), taken at new diagnosis, from a patient treated with antithyroid drugs.

Written as DNA, the CDR3 is TGCAGTGCTAGAGATCGAAGCAACTACGAGCAGTACTTC. This codes for CSARDRSNYEQYF. This rearrangement joins TRBV20-1 to TRBJ2-7; no clear D. This CDR3 region has 13 residues. Germline values: CDR1 DFQATT, CDR2 SNEGSKA (reference sequence). Between the trimmed V and J ends, which lost 0 bases and 3 bases, there was a span of 9 bases.